The 29 T cell receptor beta chains listed next were all sequenced from one sample in a study of tumor-infiltrating lymphocytes in primary liver carcinoma. With a constant-region primer, TCR beta cDNA was made from around 520 ng of total RNA. ARM-PCR, slightly modified, supplied the TCR beta libraries through three nested multiplex PCR rounds. Primers for the first two PCR rounds were TRBV1-TRBV30 forward primers and a C-beta reverse primer (about 11 cycles per round). TCRdb re-called the multiplex PCR reads with MiXCR, one entry per CDR3 protein. The table shows around 330,000 distinct CDR3 sequences, with approximately 54% occurring only once. Unsorted whole blood served as the source of blood RNA, and germline DNA was extracted as well. Sequenced input: peripheral blood. These receptors were collected from a woman younger than 45 with primary liver carcinoma and hepatitis B virus infection.

For this clonotype: One end of the junction fails to match germline, which may point to a read error. The V and J genes are TRBV7-9 and TRBJ2-7; 7 nucleotides match TRBD2. In germline, CDR1 is SEHNR, CDR2 FQNEAQ (reference sequence). The CDR3 has 15 amino acids. CDR3 sequence reads: CVSSSRGGFSDEQYF. The CDR3 nucleotides are TGTGTCAGCAGCTCCCGGGGAGGGTTCAGTGACGAGCAGTACTTC.

With respect to this clonotype: A much larger clone differs from this one at a single base, so this may be a read error. The V call is TRBV5-1, the J call TRBJ2-1; weak D call: TRBD1 (7 bases). Germline-derived CDR1 and CDR2 are SGHRS and YFSETQ. The CDR3 loop spans 16 amino acids. V lost 0 bases and J lost 10, with 20 bases in between. The CDR3 sequence: CASSLAGTVTRGEQFF. DNA for the CDR3: TGCGCCAGCAGCTTGGCCGGGACAGTGACTAGGGGGGAGCAGTTCTTC.

The CDR3 region has the DNA TGTGCCAGCAGCTTAATACTAGGGGGAGAGCCGACAGATACGCAGTATTTT. This encodes CASSLILGGEPTDTQYF. The chain joins TRBV11-2 to TRBJ2-3; TRBD1 might be the D (6 bases). The CDR3 has 17 amino acids. Trimming took off 2 bases at V and 3 bases at J, with 18 bases between the two ends. Germline CDR1 is SGHAT and CDR2 is FQNNGV.

The CDR3 DNA follows: TGTGCCTGGAGTCTACAGGGTTACAATGAGCAGTTCTTC. Translating gives CAWSLQGYNEQFF. The rearrangement uses TRBV30 and TRBJ2-1; maybe TRBD1 (6 bases). V gave up 2 bases and J gave up 4 bases, with 9 bases separating them. This CDR3 has 13 residues. Germline CDR1 and CDR2: GTSNPN and SVGIG (reference sequence).

A word on this clonotype: This may arise from a read error, as a much more abundant clone is one base away. The V gene is TRBV11-3, the J gene TRBJ2-1; 9 nucleotides match TRBD2. Germline CDR1 SGHNT, CDR2 YENEEA. Germline trimming cut 2 bases from V and 9 bases from J; bases unmatched to any gene: 8. This CDR3 has 15 amino acids. CDR3 loop: CASSLLASGVSEQFF. The CDR3, as DNA: TGTGCCAGCAGCTTATTGGCTAGCGGGGTCAGTGAGCAGTTCTTC. Looking up the rest from reference TRBV11-3 and TRBJ2-1 gives the full variable domain: EAGVVQSPRYKIIEKKQPVAFWCNPISGHNTLYWYLQNLGQGPELLIRYENEEAVDDSQLPKDRFSAERLKGVDSTLKIQPAELGDSAVYLCASSLLASGVSEQFFGPGTRLTVL.

The chain is built from TRBV6-2 or TRBV6-3 and TRBJ2-2; 8 nucleotides line up with TRBD2. The CDR3 has 16 residues. Germline assignment: CDR1 MNHEY and CDR2 SVGEGT. Germline trimming cut 4 bases from V and 1 base from J; bases unmatched to any gene: 5. CDR3 sequence reads: CASSSESGRNTGELFF. CDR3 in DNA: TGTGCCAGCAGTTCGGAGAGCGGGAGGAACACCGGGGAGCTGTTTTTT.

The chain employs TRBV11-2 and TRBJ2-1; unclear D gene. Trimming removed 5 bases from V and 13 bases from J, with 18 bases in between. The CDR3 is made up of 13 amino acids. Germline CDR1 is SGHAT and CDR2 is FQNNGV. The CDR3, as DNA: TGTGCCAGCAGCCCCCCTCCTCGTAAGGACCAGTTCTTC. Protein sequence: CASSPPPRKDQFF. Full variable domain (remainder filled in from reference TRBV11-2 and TRBJ2-1): EAGVAQSPRYKIIEKRQSVAFWCNPISGHATLYWYQQILGQGPKLLIQFQNNGVVDDSQLPKDRFSAERLKGVDSTLKIQPAKLEDSAVYLCASSPPPRKDQFFGPGTRLTVL.

Concerning this clonotype itself: Its ends do not fully match the called genes, so a read error is possible. The rearrangement uses TRBV11-2 and TRBJ2-3, with a tentative D call TRBD2 (5 bases). Germline loops: CDR1 SGHAT, CDR2 FQNNGV. The CDR3 contains 16 residues. The CDR3 loop reads CGSGPRLASGTDTQYF. DNA for the CDR3: TGTGGCAGCGGCCCCCGGCTAGCAAGTGGCACAGATACGCAGTATTTT.

As regards this clonotype: At one end the junction does not follow the germline gene, possibly because of a read error. The chain joins TRBV12-3 or TRBV12-4 to TRBJ1-1; D not certain. The CDR3 is 12 amino acids. CDR3 amino acids: CVSSMGRYEAFF. For the CDR3, the DNA is TGTGTCAGCAGTATGGGGAGGTATGAAGCTTTCTTT.

This clonotype was picked up a small number of times. In DNA form, the CDR3 reads TGCGCCAGCAGCCAGTTTTGGGGCGGGTCAGATACGCAGTATTTT. This gives the protein CASSQFWGGSDTQYF. The rearrangement links TRBV4-1 to TRBJ2-3, with D possibly called TRBD1 or TRBD2 (5 bases each). The germline gives CDR1 MGHRA, CDR2 YSYEKL. The V end lost 3 bases, the J end lost 4 bases, and 14 bases lay between the germline ends. The length of the CDR3 is 15 residues.

On this clonotype itself: A much larger clone lies one base from this, so it may be a read error. This sequence joins TRBV29-1 and TRBJ1-1; 10 nucleotides align to TRBD1. The CDR3 sequence is 12 residues long. The germline V gene has CDR1 SQVTM and CDR2 ANQGSEA. The CDR3: CSVQDRGAEAIF. The CDR3, as DNA: TGCAGCGTTCAGGACAGGGGGGCTGAAGCTATCTTT.

This clonotype was seen a few times. This chain connects TRBV6-5 to TRBJ1-5; TRBD1 agrees at 7 bases. Germline-derived CDR1 and CDR2 are MNHEY and SVGAGI. CDR3 length equals 17 residues. Trimming took 6 bases from V and 0 from J; bases not matched to a gene: 11. The CDR3 sequence is CASSLRGDSHSNQPQHF. CDR3 bases: TGTGCCAGCAGCCTAAGGGGGGACAGCCATAGCAATCAGCCCCAGCATTTT.

To note about this clonotype: Given a much more abundant clone one base away, this may be a read error. The rearrangement joins TRBV6-5 to TRBJ2-5; 7 bases are a match to TRBD2. This CDR3 spans 15 amino acids. Trimming removed 5 bases from V and 3 bases from J; junction bases left unmatched: 9. Germline assignment: CDR1 MNHEY and CDR2 SVGAGI. The CDR3 sequence is CASSPGLGGKETQYF. Written as DNA, the CDR3 is TGTGCCAGCAGTCCTGGACTGGGGGGGAAAGAGACCCAGTACTTC.

This clonotype has a count of ten or more. The chain couples TRBV5-4 to TRBJ1-1, with D perhaps TRBD1 (6 bases). Trimming stripped 4 bases from V and 9 bases from J, with 22 bases between. Germline V CDR1 and CDR2: SGHNT, YYREEE (reference sequence). The CDR3 totals 15 residues. CDR3 amino acids: CASSRLSRDNSQAFF. CDR3 bases: TGTGCCAGCAGCCGCTTATCAAGGGACAACTCTCAAGCTTTCTTT.

The genes are TRBV10-2 and TRBJ2-7; no clear D gene. Germline-derived CDR1 and CDR2 are WSHSY and SAAADI. The V gene lost 0 bases and the J gene lost 1 base, with 13 bases spanning the gap. CDR3 length: 16 residues. The CDR3 loop reads CASSESTGVSSYEQYF. The DNA for the CDR3 is TGCGCCAGCAGTGAGTCGACGGGTGTCTCGTCCTACGAGCAGTACTTC.

A remark on this clonotype: Given the absence of the conserved phenylalanine or tryptophan at the CDR3 end, a read error is likely. The rearrangement joins TRBV4-2 to TRBJ2-6; D ambiguous. The germline CDR1 and CDR2 sequences are LGHNA and YNFKEQ. This CDR3 has 16 amino acids. V was pared by 0 bases and J by 0 bases, with 6 bases between. CDR3 sequence reads: CASSQDGDSGANVLTI. The CDR3, as DNA: TGTGCCAGCAGCCAAGACGGAGACTCTGGGGCCAACGTCCTGACTATC.

As for this clonotype: The junction and the germline gene differ at one end; a read error may be behind it. The chain combines TRBV11-2 with TRBJ2-1; TRBD2 matches 8 bases. The CDR3 runs to 16 residues. CDR1 is SGHAT and CDR2 is FQNNGV in the germline V gene. Here the CDR3 reads CTSSSSSAGGRNEQFF. The CDR3 nucleotides are TGTACCAGCAGCTCCTCGTCCGCGGGAGGTCGAAATGAGCAGTTCTTC.

The chain has TRBV12-3 or TRBV12-4 and TRBJ1-5; D call uncertain. This CDR3 spans 17 amino acids. DNA of the CDR3: TGTGGTAGCAGTTTAGAGCACCGGAGTTCTAGCAATCAGCCCCAGCATTTT. Its protein is CGSSLEHRSSSNQPQHF.

About this clonotype: This may be a read error: a much more frequent sequence differs by one nucleotide. No conserved phenylalanine or tryptophan ends this CDR3, so it is likely a read error. The chain recombines TRBV29-1 with TRBJ2-5, with TRBD1 matching 7 bases. The CDR3 spans 12 residues. Germline V gene data show CDR1 as SQVTM and CDR2 as ANQGSEA. The J segment lost 3 bases and the V segment lost 7 bases, leaving 5 bases of the junction unmatched. Here the CDR3 reads CSGRRGKETQYL. CDR3 in DNA: TGCAGCGGCCGCAGGGGGAAAGAGACCCAGTACTTA.

This rearrangement joins TRBV10-3 to TRBJ1-5; possible D gene TRBD1, 5 bases. The CDR3 length is 14 residues. Germline CDR1 and CDR2: ENHRY and SYGVKD. The V gene lost 6 bases and the J gene lost 4 bases, with 13 bases spanning the gap. This CDR3 reads CAISSGTTNQPQHF. CDR3 bases: TGTGCCATCAGCTCCGGGACGACAAATCAGCCCCAGCATTTT.

As for this clonotype: A much larger clone differs by one base, so this may be a read error. V gene TRBV6-5 combines with J gene TRBJ2-3; no firm D call. CDR3 length: 15 residues. Germline V CDR1 and CDR2: MNHEY, SVGAGI. CDR3 loop: CASSYSNRFTVTQYF. The CDR3 nucleotides are TGTGCCAGCAGTTACTCGAACAGATTCACAGTTACGCAGTATTTT.

This rearrangement joins TRBV5-6 to TRBJ1-5, with TRBD1 as a possible D gene (6 bases). Germline values: CDR1 SGHDT, CDR2 YYEEEE. Trimming took 2 bases from V and 2 from J, leaving 8 bases between them. CDR3 length: 14 amino acids. The CDR3 DNA reads TGTGCCAGCAGCTTCAGGGGAGGCAATCAGCCCCAGCATTTT. It specifies CASSFRGGNQPQHF.

The sample holds many counts of this clonotype. The chain is built from TRBV6-6 and TRBJ2-1, with D perhaps matching TRBD1 (5 bases). The germline V and J ends were trimmed by 10 bases and 5 bases, with 12 bases remaining between them. This CDR3 contains 12 residues. The germline CDR1 and CDR2 sequences are MNHNY and SVGAGI (reference sequence). DNA for the CDR3: TGTGCCACCATAAGGGGAAACAATGAGCAGTTCTTC. Translated, it gives CATIRGNNEQFF.

In regard to this clonotype: The germline gene is not matched at one end of the junction; a read error may be the cause. V gene TRBV6-1 combines with J gene TRBJ2-3, with D unresolved. CDR3 size: 8 residues. Germline CDR1 is MNHNS and CDR2 is SASEGT. CDR3 residues: CATDPPDF. The CDR3 bases are TGTGCCACGGACCCCCCGGATTTT.

Notes on this clonotype: This could be a read error, since a much larger clone is one nucleotide away. The chain is built from TRBV11-2 and TRBJ1-4; D gene unclear. The CDR3 is 14 residues long. The germline V gene encodes CDR1 SGHAT and CDR2 FQNNGV. The CDR3 nucleotides read TGTGCCAGCAGCCCCAGTCGAGGTAGTGAAGAACTGTTTTTT. Its protein product is CASSPSRGSEELFF. Looking up the rest from reference TRBV11-2 and TRBJ1-4 gives the full variable domain: EAGVAQSPRYKIIEKRQSVAFWCNPISGHATLYWYQQILGQGPKLLIQFQNNGVVDDSQLPKDRFSAERLKGVDSTLKIQPAKLEDSAVYLCASSPSRGSEELFFGSGTQLSVL.

In regard to this clonotype: A much larger clone lies a single base off, so this may be a read error. The rearrangement joins TRBV28 to TRBJ1-4; no reliable D call. The CDR3 spans 12 residues. CDR1 MDHEN and CDR2 SYDVKM come from the germline V gene. Here the CDR3 reads CTSQGGLKKLFF. The CDR3 nucleotides are TGTACCAGCCAAGGAGGGCTGAAGAAACTGTTTTTT.

Remarks on this clonotype: Likely a read error: the CDR3 ends without its conserved phenylalanine or tryptophan. The CDR3 coding sequence is TGTGCCAGCAGCGGGGACGGGATCTATGGCTACACCTCC. It yields the protein CASSGDGIYGYTS. The chain carries TRBV6-1 and TRBJ1-2, with a weak D call TRBD1 (5 bases). V was trimmed by 6 bases and J by 4 bases, leaving 12 bases between them. The CDR3 is 13 residues long. Per germline, CDR1 MNHNS and CDR2 SASEGT.

This clonotype has ten or more counts. The chain joins TRBV11-2 to TRBJ2-5, with 9 bases lining up with TRBD1. This CDR3 contains 14 residues. Germline-derived CDR1 and CDR2 are SGHAT and FQNNGV. V was pared by 2 bases and J by 5 bases, with 3 bases of the junction left unmatched. The CDR3 nucleotides read TGTGCCAGCAGCTTATGGACAGGGGTTGAGACCCAGTACTTC. It translates to CASSLWTGVETQYF.

This clonotype was seen ten or more times. The gene calls are TRBV6-2 or TRBV6-3 and TRBJ1-5; possibly TRBD1 for D (6 bases). The V gene's germline CDR1 is MNHEY and CDR2 SVGEGT. The V gene lost 0 bases and the J gene lost 7 bases, with 13 bases spanning the gap. The CDR3 length is 15 residues. The CDR3 reads CASSYSSRGYQPQHF. The CDR3 nucleotides read TGTGCCAGCAGTTACTCGAGCAGGGGATACCAGCCCCAGCATTTT.